This TCR beta chain was found in a study of spatial heterogeneity in lung cancer. Study context: Among detected sequences, beta-chain ones consistently exceeded alpha-chain ones in number. Study outcomes and limitations: Counts of expanded intratumoral alpha and beta TCRs tracked tumor mutation counts.

The time point was: sample taken at primary tumor resection. Patients with untreated early-stage non-small cell lung cancer, numbering around 72, were the donors. Unsorted samples of tumor, nontumor lung or frozen PBMC had their whole RNA sequenced. Looked up from germline, CDR1 is GTSNPN and CDR2 is SVGIG (reference sequence). The CDR3 has 12 residues. As concerns this clonotype: What it binds is not known.

Every TCR cDNA molecule carried a tag that served as a unique molecular identifier. TCRdb reprocessed the 5' RACE reads via MiXCR and lists one record per CDR3 protein. The sample records about 530 distinct CDR3 sequences, roughly 35% being singletons. The clonotype comes from a male donor with early-stage non-small cell lung cancer. The material was lung tumor tissue, obtained at surgery. The chain joins TRBV30 to TRBJ2-2; D not certain. The CDR3 DNA follows: TGTGCAATGACACGATACACCGGGGAGCTGTTTTTT. Translating it yields CAMTRYTGELFF.